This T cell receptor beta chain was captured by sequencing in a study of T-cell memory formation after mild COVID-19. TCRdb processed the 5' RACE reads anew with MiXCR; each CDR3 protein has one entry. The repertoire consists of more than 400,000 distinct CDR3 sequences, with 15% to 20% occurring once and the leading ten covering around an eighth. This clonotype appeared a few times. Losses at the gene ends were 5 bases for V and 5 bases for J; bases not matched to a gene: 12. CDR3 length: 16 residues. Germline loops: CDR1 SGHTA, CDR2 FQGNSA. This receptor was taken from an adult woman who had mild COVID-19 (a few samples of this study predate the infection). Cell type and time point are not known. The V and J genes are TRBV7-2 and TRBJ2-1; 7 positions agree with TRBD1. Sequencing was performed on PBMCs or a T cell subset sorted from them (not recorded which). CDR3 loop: CASSPRGNADHNEQFF. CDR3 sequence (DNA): TGTGCCAGCAGCCCCAGGGGGAACGCAGATCACAATGAGCAGTTCTTC.